Sequencing of this T cell receptor (beta chain) was carried out in a study of cytomegalovirus exposure and HLA in healthy donors listed by TCRdb under 2017. Broadly, across the study: An earlier analysis of several hundred of the donors reported more than 250 Gb of sequence data and 100 million to 140 million unique TCR beta sequences from roughly 200 million T cells. An early release that covered several hundred HLA-typed donors contained approximately 300 gigabases of sequencing data and tens of millions of unique TCR sequences. Of the roughly 410 genotyped donors, 81% were placed in the genetic ancestry cluster associated with self-reported Caucasian donors. The study aimed to test whether cataloging public T cell receptors could reveal signatures of past pathogen exposure. Using immunosequencing, the study profiled T cell repertoires from fewer than 700 subjects and related those repertoires to cytomegalovirus serostatus. A separate validation cohort of approximately 120 different subjects was used in addition to the approximately 670-subject first cohort. To predict cytomegalovirus infection status, the study brought together high-throughput TCR immunosequencing, statistical association of individual TCRs with disease status, and machine learning. A later analysis re-analyzed previously published TCR beta repertoires from about 730 donors and added high-resolution HLA genotyping to study TCR occurrence patterns. Rather than drawing on any new phenotypic data, the later analysis identified candidate immune exposures from TCR beta sequences and the way those sequences occurred across donors. An earlier analysis of 587 of the donors applied high-throughput TCR beta sequencing to assess whether each TCR beta V gene segment acted as functional or pseudogenic. Donor age, sex, ethnicity and CMV serostatus were compiled alongside the repertoire data. Genome-wide SNP genotypes for about three fifths of the roughly 670 donors were used in a later genetic analysis, which treated that subset as a discovery cohort. All discovery cohort repertoires had been generated using a single sequencing platform. HLA typing covered class I and class II loci at four-digit resolution. Typing coverage differed by locus: A, B, C, DRB1 and DQB1 were typed in roughly 620-640 donors, DQA1 in about 500, DPA1 in 600 to 610, and DPB1 in just under 490. About 5 DR-DQ haplotypes were handled as single units for association and clustering, since linkage in the cohort was strong. Among 398 genotyped donors of the cohort, an average of roughly 240,000 unique TCR beta nucleotide sequences were sequenced per donor, roughly a sixth of them non-productive. Here is what the overall study found, with its caveats: A few of the identified cytomegalovirus-associated TCR beta chains were confirmed in vitro to be specific for cytomegalovirus antigens. In a later analysis, TCR association rates were found to vary across HLA loci, with the most associated TCRs seen for DRB1 alleles and the fewest for HLA-C alleles. A later analysis associated 15,000 or so TCR beta sequences with specific HLA alleles at a false discovery rate of 0.05. In both the original and validation cohorts, the classifier was reported to diagnose cytomegalovirus status with high specificity and sensitivity. In a later analysis, several top co-occurrence clusters were reported to appear linked to parvovirus B19, influenza, CMV and Epstein-Barr virus. The cohort was sequenced for TCR beta chains only, and without alpha or paired-chain data the features that could be detected were limited. Because some donors lacked HLA typing at each locus, the association tests relied only on the typed subset. CMV serostatus was the only immune exposure information available for the cohort. The authors suggested that the approach could potentially be extended to other disease states and immunological phenotypes. Because counts were too low, under 20 rarely observed V segments, including chromosome 9 orphons, were left out of the earlier analysis of 500 to 750 of the donors. Some IMGT-functional V segments, including TRBV6-2 and TRBV6-3, could not be told apart with the 87-base-pair reads, so those segments were excluded. A further reported finding was that TCR beta sequences accurately predicted the HLA-A and HLA-B alleles for most subjects in the first cohort. In a later analysis, HLA-associated TCR beta chains were found to be more clonally expanded and to have lower generation probabilities than equally common non-associated chains. The presence/absence analyses assumed that sequencing depth was roughly uniform across donors, and that assumption may not be true. The study listed over 150 TCR beta chains as associated with cytomegalovirus. A cluster of highly shared sequence variants was judged likely to be a technical artifact of the sequencing pipeline. Most CMV-associated TCR beta chains appeared to be HLA-restricted in a later analysis, and the HLA associations seemed to be driven largely by CMV exposure. Linkage disequilibrium might explain the correlated functional status among segregating V segments, but an unknown experimental factor could not be excluded. In an earlier analysis of around 500 of the donors, most TCR beta V segments appeared in productive rearrangements about 87% or about 30% of the time, broadly matching IMGT annotations. V-gene and J-gene trimming of TCR beta chains was associated with a missense DCLRE1C variant in a later genetic analysis, and the association was replicated in an independent cohort. When HLA alleles, especially DR and DQ, strongly co-occurred, TCR associations were difficult to assign to individual alleles. According to a later genetic analysis, donors in an Asian-associated ancestry cluster had fewer N-insertions in productive TCRs than the approximately 630-donor mean. Most TCR sequences were observed very rarely across donors, whereas some public TCRs were present in many individuals.

The cohort was made up of under 800 healthy bone marrow donors. All cohort members were sampled while nominally healthy, although unrecorded immune exposures were likely present. The donor tested CMV seronegative and was one of the 352 seronegative cohort members. Each donor provided a peripheral blood sample, and peripheral blood mononuclear cells were used for TCR beta sequencing. The Qiagen DNeasy Blood Extraction Kit was used to extract genomic DNA from the blood cell samples. Compared with germline, V lacks 5 bases and J lacks 5 bases; bases without a gene match: 7. Taken from the germline V gene, the CDR1 and CDR2 loops are SGHTA and FQGTGA. The CDR3 numbers 14 residues from cysteine through phenylalanine. Only the CDR3 region is kept as DNA, spanning 42 bases read in frame from base 1. Library method: the immunoSEQ multiplex PCR assay. The multiplex PCR relied on a mix of 60 forward primers for TCR Vbeta segments and 13 reverse primers for TCR Jbeta segments. The CDR3 region of rearranged TCR beta genes was amplified from genomic DNA with a multiplex PCR assay. The Illumina HiSeq System was used to sequence the amplified TCR beta libraries as 87-base-pair reads. From the authors' description of their analysis: In a later analysis, 77 million or so unique TCR beta chains were counted across the approximately 640 repertoires, and approximately 9.9 million of these chains were shared by at least two donors. To remove PCR and sequencing errors, raw reads were error-corrected and collapsed into unique sequences using a nearest-neighbor algorithm that merged closely related sequences. CDR3 sequences were aligned to IMGT reference sequences to assign V, D and J gene segments. For a sequence to be retained, at least a six-nucleotide match to both a V gene segment and a J gene segment was required. Rearrangements were called productive when the CDR3 lacked stop codons and stayed in frame with V and J; all others were non-productive. CDR3 was defined by IMGT convention, running from the second conserved V-encoded cysteine to the conserved J-encoded phenylalanine. In an earlier analysis of more than 550 of the donors, sequences lacking an unambiguous match to a single V gene segment were excluded. In an earlier analysis of approximately 560 of the donors, a V segment was called functional when productive rearrangements were above 56.7%, and segregating when the standard deviation between donors exceeded 5%. A statistical classification framework was built to diagnose cytomegalovirus status from the catalog of TCR beta chain sequences. In a later analysis, TCR nucleotide sequences were compared against IMGT/GENE-DB human TR gene sequences so that V and J genes could be assigned. A later analysis assigned CDR3 sequences and most-parsimonious VDJ recombination scenarios with the TCRdist pipeline. In a later analysis, each TCR beta chain was defined by its CDR3 amino acid sequence together with its V-gene family, and reads without a unique V-gene family were excluded. As a way to deal with suspected cross-contamination and a sequencing artifact, a later analysis dropped 450 to 600 nucleotide sequences that were highly shared and had low generation probability. In a later analysis, a clonal expansion index for each public chain was calculated from normalized within-repertoire ranks of inferred template counts. Generation probabilities in a later analysis came from a VDJ recombination model fitted to out-of-frame rearrangements, and those results were checked against IGoR. Hypergeometric tests were used in a later analysis to score TCR-TCR, TCR-HLA and TCR-CMV co-occurrence, with a repertoire-size bias correction applied to the TCR pairs. False discovery rates were estimated in a later analysis by permuting HLA or CMV assignments 20 times. In a later analysis, co-occurring TCRs were grouped using DBSCAN, with TCRdist sequence similarity added in when clustering inside HLA-allele-positive subsets. Repertoires with fewer than 30,000 or more than 120,000 public chains, plus five repertoires with anomalous nucleotide sharing, were excluded from co-occurrence clustering. Sourced from immuneACCESS, this table was stored by TCRdb with only in-frame sequences that have V and J called. A share of the clones is absent; for the studies checked, an unresolved V gene accounts for under half, and the remainder has no known explanation. V, J and clone size were drawn from that table, and D and trimming were deduced from the DNA. The sample's own table lists 45,000 to 60,000 clones. In total, the top ten clones hold 2% to 2.5% of the sample.

Points on this clone: Its recognized antigen is unknown.

Sample: PBMCs. The V gene is TRBV7-3 and the J gene is TRBJ1-1; 8 of the junction bases match TRBD1. The origin of this receptor is a female donor in good health and CMV-seronegative. The CDR3 reads CASSLQGAGTEAFF. In nucleotides, the sequence is TGTGCCAGCAGCCTTCAGGGGGCAGGAACTGAAGCTTTCTTT.